The following is a T cell receptor (beta chain) sequence with its context. Its antigen is unknown. The data belong to a study of T-cell memory formation after mild COVID-19. The wider study: Each donor largely had its own TCR clusters. General study findings and limits: Contracting CD4+ clones sat mainly in CM and EM; CD8+ in EMRA. Nothing showed for sure that second-wave clones peaking on day 37 were SARS-CoV-2 specific.

The germline gives CDR1 SGHRS, CDR2 YFSETQ. The J segment lost 6 bases and the V segment lost 4 bases, leaving 17 bases of the junction unmatched. CDR3 length equals 18 residues. Using its own MiXCR run on the 5' RACE reads, TCRdb lists one record per CDR3 protein. The top ten clones hold 22% of a sample with about 350,000 distinct CDR3 sequences, around 15% of them seen once. This chain joins TRBV5-1 and TRBJ2-3, with 10 bases aligning to TRBD2. The source of this sequence is a man younger than 30 who had mild COVID-19 (a few samples of this study predate the infection). Cell type and time point are not known. Sequenced: PBMCs or a T cell subset sorted from them (not recorded which). The CDR3 sequence: CASSPAGGPGDSRDTQYF. In DNA form, the CDR3 reads TGCGCCAGCAGCCCAGCGGGGGGGCCGGGAGACTCACGGGATACGCAGTATTTT.